Sequencing of this T cell receptor beta chain was carried out in a study of cytomegalovirus exposure and HLA in healthy donors (dated by TCRdb to 2016 to 2017). With respect to the entire study: An earlier analysis of roughly 610 of the donors reported 276 Gb of sequence data and around 100 million unique TCR beta sequences obtained from 180 million or so T cells. Every discovery cohort repertoire had been produced on one sequencing platform. Of the roughly 420 genotyped donors, less than 90% were placed in the genetic ancestry cluster associated with self-reported Caucasian donors. A few DR-DQ haplotypes were handled as single units for association and clustering because linkage in the cohort was strong. In a later genetic analysis, genome-wide SNP genotypes for about three fifths of the 666 donors were used, and that subset was treated as a discovery cohort. Typing coverage varied by locus: roughly 620-630 donors for A, B, C, DRB1 and DQB1; approximately 500 for DQA1; over 600 for DPA1; 450 to 480 for DPB1. In addition to the first cohort of approximately 670 subjects, a separate validation cohort of around 110 different subjects was used. Roughly 300 gigabases of sequencing data and approximately 91 million unique TCR sequences made up an early release that covered approximately 620 HLA-typed donors. Donor age, sex, ethnicity and CMV serostatus were compiled together with the repertoire data. In a later analysis, previously published TCR beta repertoires from 670 or so donors were re-analyzed and high-resolution HLA genotyping was added so that TCR occurrence patterns could be studied. In an earlier analysis of roughly 540 of the donors, high-throughput TCR beta sequencing was used to judge whether each TCR beta V gene segment behaved as functional or pseudogenic. To predict cytomegalovirus infection status, the study combined high-throughput TCR immunosequencing, statistical association of individual TCRs with disease status, and machine learning. Class I and class II HLA loci were covered by the typing at four-digit resolution. The aim of the study was to test whether cataloging public T cell receptors could identify signatures of past pathogen exposure. Rather than using new phenotypic data, the later analysis identified candidate immune exposures from TCR beta sequences and from how often those sequences occurred across donors. The study profiled the T cell repertoires of about 640 subjects by immunosequencing and related them to cytomegalovirus serostatus. Among a few hundred genotyped donors of the cohort, an average of approximately 230,000 unique TCR beta nucleotide sequences were sequenced per donor, roughly a sixth of them non-productive.

The library was produced with the immunoSEQ multiplex PCR assay. For the multiplex PCR, a mixture combining 60 forward primers for TCR Vbeta segments and 13 reverse primers for TCR Jbeta segments was used. A multiplex PCR assay on genomic DNA amplified the CDR3 region of rearranged TCR beta genes. On the Illumina HiSeq System, the amplified TCR beta libraries were sequenced as 87-base-pair reads. Regarding the original processing steps: In a later analysis, roughly 80 million unique TCR beta chains were counted across the roughly 700 repertoires, and roughly 9.9 million of these chains were shared by at least two donors. Raw reads were error-corrected and collapsed into unique sequences with a nearest-neighbor algorithm that merged closely related sequences to remove PCR and sequencing errors. Alignment of CDR3 sequences to IMGT reference sequences was used to assign V, D and J gene segments. For a sequence to be retained, a match of at least six nucleotides was required to both a V gene segment and a J gene segment. Rearrangements were called productive when the CDR3 lacked stop codons and stayed in frame with V and J; all others were non-productive. CDR3 was defined by IMGT convention, running from the second conserved V-encoded cysteine to the conserved J-encoded phenylalanine. The earlier analysis of 550 to 650 of the donors excluded any sequence lacking an unambiguous match to a single V gene segment. In an earlier analysis of some 590 of the donors, V segments were called functional above 56.7% productive rearrangements and were called segregating when the between-donor standard deviation exceeded 5%. A statistical classification framework was built for diagnosing cytomegalovirus status from the catalog of TCR beta chain sequences. In a later analysis, V and J genes were assigned by comparing TCR nucleotide sequences against IMGT/GENE-DB human TR gene sequences. Using the TCRdist pipeline, a later analysis assigned CDR3 sequences along with most-parsimonious VDJ recombination scenarios. In a later analysis, each TCR beta chain was defined by its CDR3 amino acid sequence together with its V-gene family, and reads lacking a unique V-gene family were excluded. As a way to deal with suspected cross-contamination and a sequencing artifact, a later analysis dropped 450 to 700 nucleotide sequences that were highly shared and had low generation probability. In a later analysis, a clonal expansion index for each public chain was calculated from normalized within-repertoire ranks of inferred template counts. A later analysis computed generation probabilities with a VDJ recombination model fitted to out-of-frame rearrangements, and checked the results against IGoR. A later analysis scored TCR-TCR, TCR-HLA and TCR-CMV co-occurrence with hypergeometric tests, applying a repertoire-size bias correction to TCR pairs. In a later analysis, false discovery rates were estimated by permuting HLA or CMV assignments 20 times. In a later analysis, co-occurring TCRs were grouped using DBSCAN, with TCRdist sequence similarity added in when clustering inside HLA-allele-positive subsets. Co-occurrence clustering excluded repertoires with fewer than 30,000 or more than 120,000 public chains, plus five with anomalous nucleotide sharing. Imported from immuneACCESS, the table was reduced by TCRdb to in-frame sequences with V and J called. These copies leave out some clones; in studies compared against another copy, an unresolved V gene accounts for under half, and the cause of the remainder is not known. The V and J calls and clone size are taken from that table; D and trimming were inferred from the DNA. The sample data list more than 65,000 clones, and over 70% of these were observed just once. The top ten clonotypes cover 3% to 3.5% of the sample.

The cohort consisted of hundreds of healthy bone marrow donors. At the time of sampling, every cohort member was nominally healthy, though immune exposures that went unrecorded were likely present. The donor tested CMV seronegative, placing the donor among the 350 or so seronegative members of the cohort. A peripheral blood sample was collected from each donor, and TCR beta sequencing was performed on peripheral blood mononuclear cells. Genomic DNA was extracted from the blood cell samples with the Qiagen DNeasy Blood Extraction Kit. The CDR3 has 15 amino acids, counting the end cysteine and phenylalanine. This entry keeps only the CDR3 DNA: 45 bases, framed from base 1. From V the trimming removes 4 bases and from J it removes 7 bases, while the gene matches leave 7 bases of the junction unaccounted for. From a lookup of the germline V gene, CDR1 and CDR2 are SNHLY and FYNNEI. The full study reports these points: The authors suggested that the approach could potentially be extended to other disease states and immunological phenotypes. In vitro tests confirmed that a few of the cytomegalovirus-associated TCR beta chains recognize cytomegalovirus antigens. Because HLA typing was unavailable for some donors at each locus, only the typed subset was used in association tests. The 87-base-pair reads could not distinguish some IMGT-functional V segments, including TRBV6-2 and TRBV6-3, so those segments were excluded. Only TCR beta chains were sequenced in this cohort, and the absence of alpha or paired-chain data limited detectable features. A group of highly shared sequence variants was considered likely to be a technical artifact of the sequencing pipeline. While some public TCRs were present in many individuals, most TCR sequences turned up only very rarely across donors. When HLA alleles, especially DR and DQ, strongly co-occurred, attributing TCR associations to individual alleles was difficult. In a later analysis, the rate of TCR association differed among HLA loci, with DRB1 alleles having the most associated TCRs and HLA-C alleles having the fewest. The presence/absence analyses assumed that sequencing depth was roughly uniform across donors, and that assumption may not be true. Correlated functional status among segregating V segments might be attributable to linkage disequilibrium, but an unknown experimental factor could not be ruled out. V-gene and J-gene trimming of TCR beta chains was associated with a missense DCLRE1C variant in a later genetic analysis, and the association was replicated in an independent cohort. A further reported finding was that TCR beta sequences accurately predicted the HLA-A and HLA-B alleles for most subjects in the first cohort. Because counts were too low, about 15 rarely observed V segments, including chromosome 9 orphons, were left out of the earlier analysis of 587 of the donors. In a later analysis, several top co-occurrence clusters were reported to appear linked to parvovirus B19, influenza, CMV and Epstein-Barr virus. Broadly in line with IMGT annotations, most TCR beta V segments showed up in productive rearrangements about 87% or about 30% of the time in an earlier analysis of several hundred of the donors. In a later analysis, HLA-associated TCR beta chains showed more clonal expansion and lower generation probabilities than non-associated chains that were equally common. A later analysis found that most CMV-associated TCR beta chains appeared HLA-restricted, with HLA associations seemingly driven largely by CMV exposure. In a later analysis, some 18,000 TCR beta sequences were associated with specific HLA alleles at a false discovery rate of 0.05. The only immune exposure information available for the cohort was CMV serostatus. The classifier was reported to diagnose cytomegalovirus status with high specificity and sensitivity in both the original and validation cohorts. The study listed 150 to 200 TCR beta chains as associated with cytomegalovirus. Compared with the approximately 720-donor mean, donors in an Asian-associated ancestry cluster had fewer N-insertions in productive TCRs, according to a later genetic analysis.

A note on this clone: The antigen it binds to is not known. Base qualities were left out, and no much larger clone turns up one base away.

Sequenced sample: PBMCs. In this chain, TRBV2 is recombined with TRBJ2-7, and TRBD2 aligns with 13 junction nucleotides. The origin of this receptor is a man aged 35-49 years in good health and CMV-seronegative. The DNA reads TGTGCCAGCAGTGTACTAGCGGGGGGGACGGTTGAGCAGTACTTC. Its coded protein is CASSVLAGGTVEQYF.